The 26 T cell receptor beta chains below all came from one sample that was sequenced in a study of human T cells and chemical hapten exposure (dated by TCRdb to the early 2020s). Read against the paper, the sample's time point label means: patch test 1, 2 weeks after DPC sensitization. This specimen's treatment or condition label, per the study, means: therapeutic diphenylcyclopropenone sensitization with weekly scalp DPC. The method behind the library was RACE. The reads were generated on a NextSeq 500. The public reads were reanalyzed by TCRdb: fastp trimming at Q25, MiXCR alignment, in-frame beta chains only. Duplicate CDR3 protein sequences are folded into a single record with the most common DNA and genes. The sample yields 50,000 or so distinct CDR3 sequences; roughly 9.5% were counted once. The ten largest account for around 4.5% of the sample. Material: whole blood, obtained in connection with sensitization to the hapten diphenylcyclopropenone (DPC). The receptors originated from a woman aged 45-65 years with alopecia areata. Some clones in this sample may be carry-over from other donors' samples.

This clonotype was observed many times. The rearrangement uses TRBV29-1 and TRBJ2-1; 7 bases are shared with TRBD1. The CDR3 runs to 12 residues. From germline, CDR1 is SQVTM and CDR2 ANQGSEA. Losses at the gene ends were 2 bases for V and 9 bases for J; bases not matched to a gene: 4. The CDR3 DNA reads TGCAGCGTTGAAAGACAGGGTCGTGAGCAGTTCTTC. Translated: CSVERQGREQFF.

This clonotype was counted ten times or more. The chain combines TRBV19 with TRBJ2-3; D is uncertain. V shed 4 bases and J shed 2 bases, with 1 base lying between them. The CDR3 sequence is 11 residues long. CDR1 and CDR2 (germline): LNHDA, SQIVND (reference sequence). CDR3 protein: CASSNTDTQYF. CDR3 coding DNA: TGTGCCAGTAGTAACACAGATACGCAGTATTTT. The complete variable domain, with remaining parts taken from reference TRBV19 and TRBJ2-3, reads DGGITQSPKYLFRKEGQNVTLSCEQNLNHDAMYWYRQDPGQGLRLIYYSQIVNDFQKGDIAEGYSVSREKKESFPLTVTSAQKNPTAFYLCASSNTDTQYFGPGTRLTVL.

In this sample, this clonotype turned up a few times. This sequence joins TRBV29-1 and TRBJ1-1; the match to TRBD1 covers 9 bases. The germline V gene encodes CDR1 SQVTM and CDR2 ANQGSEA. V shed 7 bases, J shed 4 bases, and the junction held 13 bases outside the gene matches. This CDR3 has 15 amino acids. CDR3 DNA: TGCAGCGCTGGATCCGGGACAGGGCAGAGCACTGAAGCTTTCTTT. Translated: CSAGSGTGQSTEAFF.

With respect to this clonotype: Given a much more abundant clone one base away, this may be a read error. The CDR3: CGSTRDVGQPQHF. The CDR3 DNA follows: TGTGGCAGCACCCGGGACGTGGGGCAGCCCCAGCATTTT. The V and J genes are TRBV6-6 and TRBJ1-5; weak D call: TRBD1 (5 bases). The CDR3 contains 13 residues. Germline lookup yields CDR1 MNHNY and CDR2 SVGAGI (reference sequence).

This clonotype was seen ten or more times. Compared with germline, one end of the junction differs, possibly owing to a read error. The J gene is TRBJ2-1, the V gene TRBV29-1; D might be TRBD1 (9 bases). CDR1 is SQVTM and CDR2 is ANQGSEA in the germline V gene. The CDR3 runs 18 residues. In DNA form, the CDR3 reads TGCAGCGTCACCCCGGGACAGGGTGTTAGCGGGACCTACAGTGAGCAGTTCTTC. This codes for CSVTPGQGVSGTYSEQFF.

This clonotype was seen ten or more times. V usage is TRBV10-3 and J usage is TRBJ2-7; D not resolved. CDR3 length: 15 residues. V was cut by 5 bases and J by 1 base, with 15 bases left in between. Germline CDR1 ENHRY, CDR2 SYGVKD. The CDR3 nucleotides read TGTGCCATCAGTCCCGTAGGGCAGACTTCCTACGAGCAGTACTTC. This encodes CAISPVGQTSYEQYF.

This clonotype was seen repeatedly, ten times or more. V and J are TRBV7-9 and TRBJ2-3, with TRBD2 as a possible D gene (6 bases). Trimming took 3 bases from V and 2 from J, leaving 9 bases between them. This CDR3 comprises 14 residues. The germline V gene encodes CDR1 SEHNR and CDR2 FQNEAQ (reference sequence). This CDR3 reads CASSFSGHTDTQYF. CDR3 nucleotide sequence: TGTGCCAGCAGCTTTAGCGGCCACACAGATACGCAGTATTTT.

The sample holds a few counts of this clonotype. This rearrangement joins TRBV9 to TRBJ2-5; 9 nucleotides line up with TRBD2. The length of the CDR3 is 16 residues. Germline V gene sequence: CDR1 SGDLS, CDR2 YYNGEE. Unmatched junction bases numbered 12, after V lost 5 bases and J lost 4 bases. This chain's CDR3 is CASSGGVAGVGETQYF. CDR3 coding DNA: TGTGCCAGCAGTGGCGGGGTAGCGGGAGTAGGAGAGACCCAGTACTTC.

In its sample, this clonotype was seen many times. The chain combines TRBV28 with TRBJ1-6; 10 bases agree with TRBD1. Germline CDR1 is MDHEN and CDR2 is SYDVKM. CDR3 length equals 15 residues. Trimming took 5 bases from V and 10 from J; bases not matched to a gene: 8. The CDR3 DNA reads TGTGCCAGCAGTCGCGGGGACAGGGGCAAATCACCCCTCCACTTT. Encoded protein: CASSRGDRGKSPLHF.

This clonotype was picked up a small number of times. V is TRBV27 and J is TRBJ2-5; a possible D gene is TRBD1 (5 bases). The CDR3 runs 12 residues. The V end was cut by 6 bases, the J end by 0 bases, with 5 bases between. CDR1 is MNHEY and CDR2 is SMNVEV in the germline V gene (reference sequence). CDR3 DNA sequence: TGTGCCAGCAGGGACAACCAAGAGACCCAGTACTTC. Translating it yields CASRDNQETQYF.

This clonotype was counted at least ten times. For the CDR3, the DNA is TGTGCCAGTAGTTTCCAGCGGGAGGGACCTGGGCAGTTCTTC. This encodes CASSFQREGPGQFF. The chain uses TRBV19 and TRBJ2-1; the match to TRBD2 covers 10 bases. The V gene end was trimmed by 5 bases and the J gene end by 12 bases; junction bases not matched to a gene: 10. The CDR3 loop spans 14 amino acids. Germline CDR1 reads LNHDA; CDR2 reads SQIVND (reference sequence).

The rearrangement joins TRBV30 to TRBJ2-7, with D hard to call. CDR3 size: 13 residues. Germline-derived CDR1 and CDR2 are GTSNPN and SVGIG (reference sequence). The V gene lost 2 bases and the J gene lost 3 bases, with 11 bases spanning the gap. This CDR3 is CAWSPGGHYEQYF. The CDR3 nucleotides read TGTGCCTGGAGTCCGGGCGGCCACTACGAGCAGTACTTC.

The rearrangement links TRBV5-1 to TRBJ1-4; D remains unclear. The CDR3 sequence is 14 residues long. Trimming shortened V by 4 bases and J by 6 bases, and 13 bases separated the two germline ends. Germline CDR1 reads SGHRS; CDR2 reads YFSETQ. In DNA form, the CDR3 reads TGCGCCAGCAGCACGTATGGCGGGGATGAAAAACTGTTTTTT. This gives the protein CASSTYGGDEKLFF.

The CDR3 coding sequence is TGTGCCAGCAGCTTAGAGGAGCTGTTTTTT. Amino acids: CASSLEELFF. The chain joins TRBV7-9 to TRBJ2-2, with unresolved D. V was trimmed by 1 base and J by 10 bases, leaving 1 base between them. Germline V lookup: CDR1 SEHNR, CDR2 FQNEAQ (reference sequence). This CDR3 has 10 residues.

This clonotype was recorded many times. The CDR3 reads CASSSTLDSVSGNTIYF. The CDR3, as DNA: TGTGCCAGCAGTTCTACCCTGGACAGCGTCTCTGGAAACACCATATATTTT. The chain carries TRBV27 and TRBJ1-3, with a tentative D call TRBD1 (6 bases). CDR3 size: 17 residues. V lost 4 bases and J 0 bases, leaving 16 bases between the germline ends. CDR1 and CDR2 (germline): MNHEY, SMNVEV (reference sequence).

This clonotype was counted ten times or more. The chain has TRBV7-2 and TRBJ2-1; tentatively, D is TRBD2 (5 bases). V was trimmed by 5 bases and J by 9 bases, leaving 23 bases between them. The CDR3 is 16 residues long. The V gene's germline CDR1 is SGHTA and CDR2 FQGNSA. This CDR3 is CASSPHRSGDLGEQFF. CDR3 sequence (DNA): TGTGCCAGCAGCCCCCATAGGAGCGGCGATCTGGGTGAGCAGTTCTTC.

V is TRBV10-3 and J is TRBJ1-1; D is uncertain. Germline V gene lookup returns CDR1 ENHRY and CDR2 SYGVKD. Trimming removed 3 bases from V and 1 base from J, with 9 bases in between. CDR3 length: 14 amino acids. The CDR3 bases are TGTGCCATCAGTGAAGTTTCGGGGAACACTGAAGCTTTCTTT. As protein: CAISEVSGNTEAFF.

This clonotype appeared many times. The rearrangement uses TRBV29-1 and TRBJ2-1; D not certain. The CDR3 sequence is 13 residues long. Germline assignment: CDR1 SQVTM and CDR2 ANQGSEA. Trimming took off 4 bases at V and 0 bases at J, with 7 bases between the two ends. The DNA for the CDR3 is TGCAGCGTTGGGGAAAGCTCCTACAATGAGCAGTTCTTC. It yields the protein CSVGESSYNEQFF.

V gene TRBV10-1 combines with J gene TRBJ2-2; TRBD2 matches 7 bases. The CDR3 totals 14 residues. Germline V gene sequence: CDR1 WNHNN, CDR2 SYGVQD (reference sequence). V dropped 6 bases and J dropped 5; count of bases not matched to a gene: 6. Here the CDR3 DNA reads TGCGCCAGCAGGCGGGAGATAGCAACCGGGGAGCTGTTTTTT. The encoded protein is CASRREIATGELFF.

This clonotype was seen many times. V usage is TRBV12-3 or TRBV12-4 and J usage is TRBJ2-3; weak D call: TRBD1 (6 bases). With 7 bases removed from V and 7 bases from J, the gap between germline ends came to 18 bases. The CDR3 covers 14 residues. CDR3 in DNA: TGTGCCAGCACCCCGAGGCAGGGGAGTTATACGCAGTATTTT. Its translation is CASTPRQGSYTQYF.

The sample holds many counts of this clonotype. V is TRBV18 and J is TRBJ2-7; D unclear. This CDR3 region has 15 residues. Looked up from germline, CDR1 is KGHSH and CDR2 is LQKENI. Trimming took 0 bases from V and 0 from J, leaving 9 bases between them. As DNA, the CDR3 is TGTGCCAGCTCACCACCGTCCGGAAGCTCCTACGAGCAGTACTTC. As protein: CASSPPSGSSYEQYF.

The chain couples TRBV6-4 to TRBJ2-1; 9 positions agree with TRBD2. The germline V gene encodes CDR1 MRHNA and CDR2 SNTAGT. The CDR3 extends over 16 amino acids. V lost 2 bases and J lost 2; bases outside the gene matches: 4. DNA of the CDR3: TGTGCCAGCAGTGACAGTAGCGGGAGCGCCTACAATGAGCAGTTCTTC. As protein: CASSDSSGSAYNEQFF.

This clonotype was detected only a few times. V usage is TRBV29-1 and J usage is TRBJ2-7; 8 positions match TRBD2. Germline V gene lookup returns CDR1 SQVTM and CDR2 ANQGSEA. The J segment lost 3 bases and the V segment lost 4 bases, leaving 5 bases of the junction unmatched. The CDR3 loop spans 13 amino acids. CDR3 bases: TGCAGCGTTGTTTTAGCGGGACACTACGAGCAGTACTTC. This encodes CSVVLAGHYEQYF.

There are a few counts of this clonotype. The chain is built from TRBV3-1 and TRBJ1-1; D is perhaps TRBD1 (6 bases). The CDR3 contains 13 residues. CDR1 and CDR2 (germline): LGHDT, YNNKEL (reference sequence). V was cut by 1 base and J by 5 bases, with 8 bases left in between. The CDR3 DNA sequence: TGTGCCAGCAGCCAAGGGGGGGCAACTGAAGCTTTCTTT. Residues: CASSQGGATEAFF.

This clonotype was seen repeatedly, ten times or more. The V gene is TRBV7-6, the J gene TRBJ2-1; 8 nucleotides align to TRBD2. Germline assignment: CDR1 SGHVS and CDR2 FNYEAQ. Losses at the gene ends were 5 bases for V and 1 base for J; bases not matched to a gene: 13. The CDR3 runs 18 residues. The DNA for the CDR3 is TGTGCCAGCAGCACCCGAGACGGGAGGGCCTGGTCCTACAATGAGCAGTTCTTC. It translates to CASSTRDGRAWSYNEQFF.

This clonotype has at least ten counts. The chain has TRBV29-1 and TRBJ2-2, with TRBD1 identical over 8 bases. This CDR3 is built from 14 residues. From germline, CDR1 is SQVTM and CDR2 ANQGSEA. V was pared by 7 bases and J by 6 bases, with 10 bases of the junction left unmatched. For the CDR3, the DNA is TGCAGCGCTCAGACAGGGGCCGTGTCCGGGGAGCTGTTTTTT. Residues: CSAQTGAVSGELFF.